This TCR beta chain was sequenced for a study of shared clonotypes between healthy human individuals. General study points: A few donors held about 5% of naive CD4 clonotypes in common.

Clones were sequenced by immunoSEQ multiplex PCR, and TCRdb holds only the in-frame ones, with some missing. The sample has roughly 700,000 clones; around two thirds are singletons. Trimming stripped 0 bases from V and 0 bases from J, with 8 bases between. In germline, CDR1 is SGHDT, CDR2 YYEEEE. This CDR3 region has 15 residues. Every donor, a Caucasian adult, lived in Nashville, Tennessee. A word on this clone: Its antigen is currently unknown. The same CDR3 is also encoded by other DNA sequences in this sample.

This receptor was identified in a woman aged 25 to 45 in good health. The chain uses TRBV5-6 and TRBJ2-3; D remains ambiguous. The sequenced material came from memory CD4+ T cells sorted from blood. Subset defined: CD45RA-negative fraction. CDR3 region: CASSLGPASTDTQYF. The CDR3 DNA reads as TGTGCCAGCAGCTTGGGACCGGCTAGCACAGATACGCAGTATTTT.